These T cell receptor beta chains were read from a single sample in a study of cytomegalovirus exposure and HLA in healthy donors. The assay was immunoSEQ multiplex PCR, and TCRdb's table has in-frame clones only and misses some. The sample consists of more than 140,000 clones, about three fifths of them appearing once. Source material: PBMCs. All receptors come from a woman under 40 in good health and CMV-seropositive. Both conserved end residues are part of each CDR3. A D gene is named only where the DNA matches it firmly. Size tells how often a clone was seen (once, few, many) or the class of an expanded clone, and some rows leave it out.

>TRBJ2-6|.|.|TRBV7-3
CASSFQGGTGANVLTF
TGTGCCAGCAGCTTTCAGGGTGGGACTGGGGCCAACGTCCTGACTTTC
>TRBJ1-1|.|.|TRBV4-1
CASSHGGQDTEAFF
TGCGCCAGCAGCCACGGCGGACAAGACACTGAAGCTTTCTTT
>TRBJ2-5|.|.|TRBV27
CASRTQGYETQYF
TGTGCCAGCCGCACCCAGGGGTACGAGACCCAGTACTTC
>TRBJ1-3|.|.|TRBV6-1
CASSGQVSGNTIYF
TGTGCCAGCAGTGGACAGGTGTCTGGAAACACCATATATTTT
>TRBJ2-5|few|.|TRBV5-1
CASSFNSCQYF
TGCGCCAGCAGCTTTAATTCTTGCCAGTACTTC
>TRBJ2-7|few|TRBD2|TRBV6-5
CASSYGIAGAIYEQYF
TGTGCCAGCAGTTATGGAATAGCGGGGGCGATCTACGAGCAGTACTTC
>TRBJ1-5|.|.|TRBV7-2
CASSPWTVQPQHF
TGTGCCAGCAGCCCCTGGACAGTTCAGCCCCAGCATTTT
>TRBJ1-1|.|.|TRBV9
CASSFRTDNTEAFF
TGTGCCAGCAGCTTTCGGACAGACAACACTGAAGCTTTCTTT
>TRBJ2-7|.|.|TRBV25-1
CASRGISGYEQYF
TGTGCCAGCCGAGGGATTAGCGGCTACGAGCAGTACTTC
>TRBJ1-1|.|TRBD1|TRBV6-1
CASRTVRRGLTEAFF
TGTGCCAGCAGGACGGTCCGCAGGGGGCTCACTGAAGCTTTCTTT
>TRBJ2-1|.|TRBD2|TRBV2
CASTRTSGRGNEQFF
TGTGCCAGCACGAGGACTAGCGGGAGAGGGAATGAGCAGTTCTTC
>TRBJ2-2|few|.|TRBV2
CASSLNSGDTGELFF
TGTGCCAGCAGTCTGAACAGTGGCGACACCGGGGAGCTGTTTTTT
>TRBJ2-5|.|TRBD2|TRBV2
CASRRGGGETQYF
TGTGCCAGCAGGCGGGGGGGAGGCGAGACCCAGTACTTC
>TRBJ1-1|.|TRBD1|TRBV13
CASSLTGQFNTEAFF
TGTGCCAGCAGCCTAACGGGACAGTTTAACACTGAAGCTTTCTTT
>TRBJ2-7|few|.|TRBV30
CAWSVRRIGRTYEQYF
TGTGCCTGGAGTGTACGGCGAATTGGGAGAACCTACGAGCAGTACTTC
>TRBJ1-5|.|TRBD1|TRBV19
CASTTWGQGASQPQHF
TGTGCCAGTACTACCTGGGGACAGGGGGCTAGTCAGCCCCAGCATTTT
>TRBJ2-5|once|.|TRBV19
CASSIGQLSETQYF
TGTGCCAGTAGTATCGGACAGTTATCAGAGACCCAGTACTTC
>TRBJ1-1|.|TRBD1|TRBV19
CASSAKTGAGTEAFF
TGTGCCAGTAGTGCCAAGACAGGGGCGGGGACTGAAGCTTTCTTT
>TRBJ2-1|.|TRBD1|TRBV10-3
CATGQAGNEQFF
TGTGCCACTGGACAGGCCGGCAATGAGCAGTTCTTC
>TRBJ2-1|.|TRBD2|TRBV10-3
CAISLGTSGNEQFF
TGTGCCATCAGCCTCGGGACTAGCGGGAATGAGCAGTTCTTC
>TRBJ2-1|.|TRBD1|TRBV27
CASRTRQGPYNEQFF
TGTGCCAGCAGGACCCGACAGGGGCCCTACAATGAGCAGTTCTTC
>TRBJ2-1|.|.|TRBV9
CASSLGGGTYNEQFF
TGTGCCAGCAGCTTAGGCGGAGGCACCTACAATGAGCAGTTCTTC
>TRBJ1-1|.|TRBD1|TRBV28
CASSSTGGTPEAFF
TGTGCCAGCAGTTCAACAGGGGGCACCCCTGAAGCTTTCTTT
>TRBJ2-7|.|TRBD2|TRBV6-1
CASSGGLAVEQYF
TGTGCCAGCAGTGGAGGACTAGCGGTCGAGCAGTACTTC
>TRBJ1-1|.|.|TRBV10-1
CASPFLAGEVETEAFF
TGCGCCAGCCCCTTTTTAGCAGGGGAAGTAGAGACTGAAGCTTTCTTT
>TRBJ1-3|few|.|TRBV4-1
CASSQNVGGFNSGNTIYF
TGCGCCAGCAGCCAGAACGTCGGAGGGTTCAACTCTGGAAACACCATATATTTT
>TRBJ2-5|.|TRBD2|TRBV11-2
CASSLEASGGETQYF
TGTGCCAGCAGCTTAGAGGCTAGCGGGGGAGAGACCCAGTACTTC
>TRBJ2-7|.|.|TRBV27
CASSLGSGMTYEQYF
TGTGCCAGCAGTTTAGGTTCAGGGATGACCTACGAGCAGTACTTC
>TRBJ2-2|.|TRBD2|TRBV29-1
CSGGGKTGELFF
TGCAGCGGGGGAGGGAAAACCGGGGAGCTGTTTTTT
>TRBJ1-6|.|.|TRBV7-9
CASSPSGGWSPLHF
TGTGCCAGCAGCCCATCCGGTGGTTGGTCACCCCTCCACTTT
>TRBJ2-1|.|TRBD2|TRBV28
CASSPSGLAGGYNEQFF
TGTGCCAGCAGCCCTTCCGGACTAGCGGGGGGTTACAATGAGCAGTTCTTC
>TRBJ2-1|few|.|TRBV11-2
CASSISSLHNEQFF
TGTGCCAGCAGCATTAGTTCCCTCCACAATGAGCAGTTCTTC
>TRBJ2-6|.|TRBD2|TRBV11-3
CASSIRTSGRTSGANVLTF
TGTGCCAGCAGCATCCGGACTAGCGGGAGGACTTCTGGGGCCAACGTCCTGACTTTC
>TRBJ1-5|.|.|TRBV7-9
CASSSDRSGQPQHF
TGTGCCAGCAGCTCTGACAGGAGCGGTCAGCCCCAGCATTTT
>TRBJ2-2|.|.|TRBV5-1
CASSSVLNTGELFF
TGCGCCAGCAGTTCTGTACTGAACACCGGGGAGCTGTTTTTT
>TRBJ2-7|.|.|TRBV7-2
CASSSSDYAFYEQYF
TGTGCCAGCAGCTCGTCGGACTACGCCTTTTACGAGCAGTACTTC
>TRBJ2-2|.|TRBD2|TRBV5-1
CASSPGLAVTGELFF
TGCGCCAGCAGCCCGGGACTAGCGGTTACCGGGGAGCTGTTTTTT
>TRBJ1-2|.|.|TRBV28
CASSLARDSLVYTF
TGTGCCAGCAGTTTAGCCCGCGACAGTTTGGTCTACACCTTC
>TRBJ2-3|.|.|TRBV18
CASSLNQGTSTDTQYF
TGTGCCAGCTCCCTCAATCAGGGTACTAGCACAGATACGCAGTATTTT
>TRBJ2-3|.|.|TRBV5-4
CASSLDRHTQYF
TGTGCCAGCAGCTTGGACAGGCATACGCAGTATTTT
>TRBJ2-5|.|TRBD2|TRBV5-1
CASSLGTSGMGETQYF
TGCGCCAGCAGCTTGGGAACTAGCGGGATGGGTGAGACCCAGTACTTC
>TRBJ2-1|few|TRBD2|TRBV2
CASSISPAGEQFF
TGTGCCAGCAGTATATCTCCAGCGGGGGAGCAGTTCTTC
>TRBJ2-1|.|TRBD1|TRBV6-1
CASSWDRAHNEQFF
TGTGCCAGCAGCTGGGACAGGGCCCACAATGAGCAGTTCTTC
>TRBJ1-2|few|.|TRBV2
CASSFFAGNYGYTF
TGTGCCAGCAGTTTTTTTGCAGGGAACTATGGCTACACCTTC
>TRBJ1-1|few|.|TRBV11-2
CASSSRGNTEAFF
TGTGCCAGCAGCTCCAGGGGGAACACTGAAGCTTTCTTT
>TRBJ2-1|.|TRBD1|TRBV10-3
CAISGGTGGRMYNEQFF
TGTGCCATCAGTGGGGGGACAGGGGGGAGGATGTACAATGAGCAGTTCTTC
>TRBJ1-1|once|.|TRBV19
CASSPGAARNTEAFF
TGTGCCAGTAGCCCGGGAGCAGCGAGGAACACTGAAGCTTTCTTT
>TRBJ2-1|.|.|TRBV11-2
CASSLAVYNEQFF
TGTGCCAGCAGCTTAGCGGTCTACAATGAGCAGTTCTTC
>TRBJ1-2|.|TRBD1|TRBV7-8
CASSAGQNYGYTF
TGTGCCAGCAGCGCGGGACAGAACTATGGCTACACCTTC
>TRBJ2-7|.|TRBD2|TRBV4-2
CASSQEGGSSYEQYF
TGTGCCAGCAGCCAAGAAGGCGGGAGCTCCTACGAGCAGTACTTC
>TRBJ2-3|.|TRBD2|TRBV5-4
CASSLLAGSTDTQYF
TGTGCCAGCAGCTTGCTAGCGGGCAGCACAGATACGCAGTATTTT
>TRBJ2-3|.|TRBD1|TRBV5-1
CASGTGTEAFTDTQYF
TGCGCCAGCGGAACCGGGACAGAGGCTTTCACAGATACGCAGTATTTT
>TRBJ1-1|.|.|TRBV30
CAWTELMNTEAFF
TGTGCCTGGACCGAGCTCATGAACACTGAAGCTTTCTTT